This passage covers 22 T cell receptor beta chains from one sample sequenced in a study of blood T cell repertoires in COVID-19. Produced via immunoSEQ multiplex PCR; TCRdb's table is partial and in-frame only. The table includes about 250,000 clones, approximately 82% detected once. Specimen: peripheral blood. Source of these receptors: a man aged 35 to 55 with active or convalescent COVID-19.

The rearrangement uses TRBV6-5 and TRBJ1-1; unclear D gene. This CDR3 comprises 13 residues. The germline V gene encodes CDR1 MNHEY and CDR2 SVGAGI. Trimming took 5 bases from V and 5 from J, leaving 12 bases between them. CDR3 DNA sequence: TGTGCCAGCAGTCAGGTCTCGGGAACTGAAGCTTTCTTT. This translates into CASSQVSGTEAFF.

V usage is TRBV30 and J usage is TRBJ2-7, with 10 bases matching TRBD2. CDR1 is GTSNPN, CDR2 SVGIG, per germline (reference sequence). The length of the CDR3 is 12 residues. J lost 5 bases, V lost 5 bases, and 3 bases had no gene match. This CDR3 is CAWCSGRNEQYF. The CDR3 DNA reads as TGTGCCTGGTGTAGCGGGAGGAACGAGCAGTACTTC.

The chain recombines TRBV30 with TRBJ1-3, with D perhaps TRBD1 (6 bases). Per the germline V gene, CDR1 is GTSNPN and CDR2 is SVGIG (reference sequence). The CDR3 has 14 residues. Trimming took off 1 base at V and 4 bases at J, with 11 bases between the two ends. The CDR3 spells CAWSAAQGGNTIYF. The CDR3 DNA follows: TGTGCCTGGAGTGCCGCCCAGGGGGGAAACACCATATATTTT.

V usage is TRBV12-3 or TRBV12-4 and J usage is TRBJ2-4; D not certain. The CDR3 spans 13 residues. V was shortened by 5 bases and J by 3 bases, with 8 bases between the two germline ends. The CDR3 sequence is CASSPPGKNIQYF. The CDR3 DNA is TGTGCCAGCAGTCCCCCCGGCAAAAACATTCAGTACTTC.

The V call is TRBV6-2 or TRBV6-3, the J call TRBJ2-3; 9 bases map to TRBD1. There are 17 residues in the CDR3. V gave up 2 bases and J gave up 3 bases; unmatched junction bases: 9. Germline V gene sequence: CDR1 MNHEY, CDR2 SVGEGT. The CDR3 nucleotides read TGTGCCAGCAGTTACGGGGGACAGGGAAGGAGAACAGATACGCAGTATTTT. It codes for CASSYGGQGRRTDTQYF.

V and J are TRBV25-1 and TRBJ2-2, with 7 bases identical to TRBD2. The junction had 14 bases not matched to a gene; V was cut back by 1 base and J by 6 bases. Germline V gene lookup returns CDR1 MGHDK and CDR2 SYGVNS. This CDR3 has 18 amino acids. CDR3 residues: CASSEFPPTRESPGELFF. For the CDR3, the DNA is TGTGCCAGCAGTGAATTCCCACCTACGCGGGAGTCCCCCGGGGAGCTGTTTTTT.

This clone appeared once. The chain couples TRBV19 to TRBJ2-6, with TRBD1 matching 7 bases. This CDR3 has 20 amino acids. Trimming cost V 2 bases and J 0 bases; bases outside gene matches: 13. Germline CDR1 is LNHDA and CDR2 is SQIVND (reference sequence). For the CDR3, the DNA is TGTGCCAGTAGTATACGTGCGTCAGGGGGAATGAGCTCTGGGGCCAACGTCCTGACTTTC. Translating it yields CASSIRASGGMSSGANVLTF.

The CDR3 bases are TGCGCCAGCAGCTCGGCCCAGGGACAGGGAGGCTATGGCTACACCTTC. This codes for CASSSAQGQGGYGYTF. This chain connects TRBV5-1 to TRBJ1-2; 9 nucleotides align to TRBD1. V lost 3 bases and J lost 4; bases outside the gene matches: 10. The CDR3 has 16 residues. Per the germline V gene, CDR1 is SGHRS and CDR2 is YFSETQ.

This chain uses TRBV24-1 with TRBJ2-7, with 7 bases matching TRBD2. The CDR3 loop spans 19 amino acids. Trimming removed 2 bases from V and 6 bases from J; junction bases left unmatched: 21. Germline V CDR1 and CDR2: KGHDR, SFDVKD. The CDR3 protein is CATSDSRSGGLGPPSEQYF. DNA for the CDR3: TGTGCCACCAGTGATTCACGATCGGGGGGTTTGGGACCCCCAAGCGAGCAGTACTTC.

This chain connects TRBV7-2 to TRBJ1-2, with D unclear. Between the trimmed V and J ends, which lost 1 base and 5 bases, there was a span of 11 bases. This CDR3 is 14 amino acids long. The germline CDR1 and CDR2 sequences are SGHTA and FQGNSA. CDR3 in DNA: TGTGCCAGCAGCTTAGGAGAAACAGCTTATGGCTACACCTTC. Amino acid sequence: CASSLGETAYGYTF.

The chain joins TRBV19 to TRBJ1-5, with D tentatively TRBD1 (5 bases). With 4 bases removed from V and 7 bases from J, the gap between germline ends came to 11 bases. The CDR3 spans 13 residues. Germline loops: CDR1 LNHDA, CDR2 SQIVND (reference sequence). The CDR3 protein is CASSSDRLQPQHF. In DNA form, the CDR3 reads TGTGCCAGTAGTAGCGACAGACTCCAGCCCCAGCATTTT.

This chain connects TRBV5-1 to TRBJ2-7, with 7 bases matching TRBD2. Germline CDR1 and CDR2: SGHRS and YFSETQ. This CDR3 is 14 amino acids long. V lost 4 bases to trimming and J lost 3 bases; unmatched junction nucleotides: 7. CDR3: CASSQRDGGYEQYF. The CDR3 DNA sequence: TGCGCCAGCAGCCAGCGGGACGGGGGCTACGAGCAGTACTTC. The entire variable domain, with the rest obtained from reference TRBV5-1 and TRBJ2-7, is as follows: KAGVTQTPRYLIKTRGQQVTLSCSPISGHRSVSWYQQTPGQGLQFLFEYFSETQRNKGNFPGRFSGRQFSNSRSEMNVSTLELGDSALYLCASSQRDGGYEQYFGPGTRLTVT.

This chain connects TRBV27 to TRBJ1-3; maybe TRBD1 (6 bases). The CDR3 spans 14 residues. Trimming removed 6 bases at V and 2 bases at J, with 11 bases between. Germline assignment: CDR1 MNHEY and CDR2 SMNVEV (reference sequence). This CDR3 is CASRDSGAGNTIYF. Written as DNA, the CDR3 is TGTGCCAGCAGGGATTCAGGGGCTGGAAACACCATATATTTT.

This clone has just a few counts. The gene calls are TRBV4-2 and TRBJ1-5; D not resolved. CDR1 is LGHNA, CDR2 YNFKEQ, per germline. Trimming left V 0 bases short and J 5 bases short, with 11 bases between. The CDR3 covers 15 residues. The CDR3 nucleotides are TGTGCCAGCAGCCAAGATCGGGCGGACTATCAGCCCCAGCATTTT. This encodes CASSQDRADYQPQHF.

The chain joins TRBV30 to TRBJ1-5; TRBD1 is a possible D gene (6 bases). The length of the CDR3 is 14 residues. CDR1 GTSNPN and CDR2 SVGIG come from the germline V gene (reference sequence). Trimming removed 6 bases at V and 3 bases at J, with 15 bases between. This CDR3 is CACQGIGFNQPQHF. The CDR3, as DNA: TGTGCCTGTCAGGGGATCGGGTTCAATCAGCCCCAGCATTTT.

Many counts were recorded for this clone. The chain employs TRBV10-3 and TRBJ2-2; D not resolved. Trimming took off 3 bases at V and 4 bases at J, with 12 bases between the two ends. CDR1 and CDR2 from the germline V gene are ENHRY and SYGVKD. This CDR3 has 15 amino acids. The CDR3 spells CAISDPGLITGELFF. For the CDR3, the DNA is TGTGCCATCAGTGATCCCGGTTTGATCACCGGGGAGCTGTTTTTT.

The chain links TRBV9 to TRBJ1-5; TRBD1 matches 9 bases. Trimming took 4 bases from V and 4 from J; bases not matched to a gene: 6. This CDR3 comprises 15 residues. CDR1 and CDR2 (germline): SGDLS, YYNGEE. CDR3 coding DNA: TGTGCCAGCAGCACTACAGGGGGCCTAAATCAGCCCCAGCATTTT. It specifies CASSTTGGLNQPQHF.

This clone occurred a few times. This chain connects TRBV5-1 to TRBJ1-2, with TRBD1 identical over 9 bases. CDR3 length equals 22 residues. The V gene end was trimmed by 4 bases and the J gene end by 2 bases; junction bases not matched to a gene: 27. Germline assignment: CDR1 SGHRS and CDR2 YFSETQ. CDR3 sequence: CASSPLPIDGGGHRGQNYGYTF. The CDR3 DNA reads as TGCGCCAGCAGCCCTCTTCCTATAGATGGTGGTGGTCACAGGGGGCAGAACTATGGCTACACCTTC.

V gene TRBV6-5 combines with J gene TRBJ2-1; tentatively, D is TRBD1 (6 bases). The CDR3 extends over 12 amino acids. Germline V gene lookup returns CDR1 MNHEY and CDR2 SVGAGI. V was cut by 6 bases and J by 4 bases, with 7 bases left in between. In nucleotides, the CDR3 is TGTGCCAGCAGAGGGGGATACAATGAGCAGTTCTTC. Translated: CASRGGYNEQFF.

This clone was seen only a few times. The rearrangement joins TRBV5-1 to TRBJ2-5; D call uncertain. This CDR3 spans 15 amino acids. Trimming removed 5 bases from V and 1 base from J, with 15 bases in between. The V gene's germline CDR1 is SGHRS and CDR2 YFSETQ. CDR3 in amino acids: CASRLPGIGQETQYF. CDR3 bases: TGCGCCAGCAGATTGCCAGGAATCGGCCAAGAGACCCAGTACTTC.

This rearrangement joins TRBV11-2 to TRBJ2-2; the D gene is possibly TRBD2 (6 bases). Germline-derived CDR1 and CDR2 are SGHAT and FQNNGV. Trimming removed 2 bases at V and 7 bases at J, with 14 bases between. CDR3 length equals 15 residues. The CDR3 DNA reads TGTGCCAGCAGCTTAAGTGCGGGGCGGGACGGGGAGCTGTTTTTT. This translates into CASSLSAGRDGELFF.

Only one count was recorded for this clone. The chain combines TRBV14 with TRBJ2-1; 10 bases map to TRBD2. This CDR3 has 16 residues. The V gene end was trimmed by 4 bases and the J gene end by 4 bases; junction bases not matched to a gene: 7. Germline assignment: CDR1 SGHDN and CDR2 FVKESK. The CDR3 DNA reads TGTGCCAGCAGCCGACCTCTAGCGGGGGTATACAATGAGCAGTTCTTC. Its translation: CASSRPLAGVYNEQFF. The entire variable domain, with the rest obtained from reference TRBV14 and TRBJ2-1, is as follows: EAGVTQFPSHSVIEKGQTVTLRCDPISGHDNLYWYRRVMGKEIKFLLHFVKESKQDESGMPNNRFLAERTGGTYSTLKVQPAELEDSGVYFCASSRPLAGVYNEQFFGPGTRLTVL.